The rows below give T cell receptor beta chains drawn from one sample of a study of blood T cell repertoires in COVID-19. Generated by immunoSEQ multiplex PCR, the TCRdb table keeps only in-frame clones and is missing some. The sample lists about 290,000 clones; around 90% were seen once. The sequencing sample was made of peripheral blood. The origin of the receptors is a woman aged 40 to 50 who had recovered from COVID-19. Each CDR3 is given with its conserved first and last residue. The D gene is left open where the match is weak.

TRBJ1-1 NA TRBV19 CASSLRGAGEAFF
TRBJ1-2 NA TRBV7-9 CASSPPQNYGYTF
TRBJ2-3 NA TRBV11-2 CASSPQGSSTDTQYF
TRBJ2-7 NA TRBV5-1 CASSSDFYEQYF
TRBJ2-7 TRBD1 TRBV28 CASSSWDRVPYEQYF
TRBJ2-7 NA TRBV28 CASSLVRYEQYF
TRBJ2-1 TRBD2 TRBV7-8 CASSFIGTSGYNEQFF
TRBJ2-5 TRBD1 TRBV7-3 CASPRPCPGDRVLETQYF
TRBJ2-7 TRBD2 TRBV7-9 CASSKTSDTYEQYF
TRBJ1-1 NA TRBV5-4 CASSLTSSLNTEAFF
TRBJ2-1 TRBD2 TRBV7-3 CASSKTRDYNNEQFF
TRBJ1-5 TRBD1 TRBV2 CASRAGTGNQPQHF
TRBJ1-4 NA TRBV3-1/TRBV3-2 CASSPSAGEKLFF
TRBJ1-2 NA TRBV6-4 CASSDSQAGEHGYTF
TRBJ2-1 NA TRBV18 CASSPLAGGSYNEQFF
TRBJ2-5 NA TRBV7-3 CASSSPGWGEETQYF
TRBJ1-5 NA TRBV18 CASSPGQSWQPQHF
TRBJ2-7 TRBD2 TRBV3-1/TRBV3-2 CASSQEWTSGSYEQYF
TRBJ2-1 NA TRBV21-1 CASSKGAHQKDYNEQFF
TRBJ1-2 NA TRBV4-1 CASSQEQGLAGYTF
TRBJ2-3 TRBD2 TRBV6-5 CASSYRAGSTDTQYF
TRBJ2-2 NA TRBV10-3 CAIRPGAANTGELFF
TRBJ2-1 TRBD2 TRBV6-2/TRBV6-3 CASSAGPSGSSYNEQFF
TRBJ2-7 TRBD2 TRBV2 CASRTGDRDYGSYEQYF
TRBJ1-5 NA TRBV19 CASSMSQSNQPQHF
TRBJ1-4 NA TRBV29-1 CSVLATNEKLFF
TRBJ2-2 TRBD1 TRBV7-2 CASSLRGGTGGTGELFF
TRBJ2-7 NA TRBV3-1/TRBV3-2 CASSQALGGRSSYEQYF
TRBJ1-2 NA TRBV30 CAWSVDGNYGYTF
TRBJ2-2 TRBD2 TRBV24-1 CATRASGRAGELFF
TRBJ2-7 NA TRBV3-1/TRBV3-2 CASSQDGETPYEQYF
TRBJ2-4 NA TRBV11-2 CASSLERLTSLNIAKNIQYF
TRBJ1-2 NA TRBV6-6 CASTIYQGNYGYTF
TRBJ1-2 NA TRBV29-1 CSVEGRVSTF
TRBJ1-5 NA TRBV6-5 CASSSHSPNQPQHF
TRBJ2-1 NA TRBV30 CAWRNGVPYNEQFF
TRBJ2-7 NA TRBV5-1 CASSPIQKQGHEQYF
TRBJ1-2 NA TRBV20-1 CSAQRLGYTF
TRBJ2-7 TRBD1 TRBV5-1 CASWDRSYEQYF
TRBJ1-4 TRBD1 TRBV18 CASSPDRANEKLFF
TRBJ2-7 TRBD2 TRBV30 CAWSVLDSGSRQYF
TRBJ1-3 NA TRBV12-3/TRBV12-4 CASSSSVGNTIYF
TRBJ2-3 NA TRBV4-1 CASSQDPVPDTQYF
TRBJ2-2 NA TRBV5-1 CASSLDITGELFF
TRBJ1-4 NA TRBV4-2 CASSQDPPSPTNEKLFF
TRBJ2-5 NA TRBV27 CASSLGQGGWETQYF
TRBJ2-3 NA TRBV2 CASSERGRGTDTQYF
TRBJ2-7 NA TRBV12-3/TRBV12-4 CASSFSHYEQYF
TRBJ1-2 NA TRBV19 CASSIDFPGGYTF
TRBJ1-4 NA TRBV2 CASRRQESNEKLFF
TRBJ1-2 TRBD1 TRBV25-1 CASSGPRTGLYYGYTF
TRBJ2-2 NA TRBV7-8 CASTPRRALGTGELFF
TRBJ2-2 TRBD2 TRBV27 CASSTRLATNTGELFF
TRBJ2-3 TRBD1 TRBV2 CASKGQSTDTQYF